This T cell receptor beta chain was recovered during a study of shared clonotypes between healthy human individuals. General observations from the study: The sampled material consisted only of blood, and tissue repertoires are likely to differ. The sharing of roughly 5% of naive CD4 clonotypes was seen across a few donors.

The CDR3 contains 16 residues. The V gene's germline CDR1 is MNHEY and CDR2 SVGAGI. Trimming shortened V by 2 bases and J by 3 bases, and 13 bases separated the two germline ends. Points on this clone: The antigen is undetermined.

Sequencing was performed with immunoSEQ multiplex PCR; in TCRdb, only in-frame clones are kept and a portion is missing. The data contain over 1.4 million clones, around 97% of them seen just once; the ten biggest clones take up about 1%. Material: naive CD4+ T cells sorted from blood. Subset denoted: CD45RA+ positively selected. The TCR comes from a man aged 25-45 years in good health. V is TRBV6-5 and J is TRBJ2-2, with D perhaps matching TRBD2 (6 bases). CDR3 residues: CASSYRRGGYTGELFF. The CDR3 region has the DNA TGTGCCAGCAGTTACCGGAGGGGTGGGTACACCGGGGAGCTGTTTTTT.